The 9 T cell receptor beta chains listed next were all sequenced from one sample in a study of CD8+CD57+ T cells in acquired aplastic anemia listed by TCRdb under 2018. Flow cytometry had shown CD8+CD57+ cell expansion in the patients selected for sequencing. Sequencer: Illumina HiSeq 2000. TCR beta VDJ combination and CDR3 sequence profiling used genomic DNA as the template. TCRdb took the public reads, trimmed them with fastp at Q25, ran MiXCR for clone calling and kept in-frame beta chains. When rows share a CDR3 protein, they turn into one entry using the most common DNA and genes. This sample lists tens of thousands of distinct CDR3 sequences; 60% to 70% were detected once. Roughly three fifths of the sample lies in the top ten. Sequencing input: sorted CD4+, CD8+, or CD8+CD57+ T cells (not recorded which) from PBMCs. The receptors originated from a human donor with aplastic anemia.

This clonotype was picked up a small number of times. The chain employs TRBV27 and TRBJ1-2, with D hard to call. Trimming stripped 5 bases from V and 4 bases from J, with 17 bases between. Germline V gives CDR1 MNHEY, CDR2 SMNVEV (reference sequence). CDR3 length: 15 amino acids. The CDR3 reads CASSQRSTVFYGYTF. CDR3 DNA: TGTGCCAGCAGTCAGAGGAGTACAGTCTTCTATGGCTACACCTTC.

This clonotype was observed a few times. The rearrangement uses TRBV20-1 and TRBJ2-7; D gene unclear. The CDR3 loop spans 10 amino acids. Trimming took off 3 bases at V and 7 bases at J, with 7 bases between the two ends. CDR1 DFQATT and CDR2 SNEGSKA come from the germline V gene (reference sequence). The CDR3 DNA follows: TGCAGTGCTAGCATAGAGGAGCAGTACTTC. It specifies CSASIEEQYF.

This clonotype was detected only a few times. The genes are TRBV10-3 and TRBJ2-5, with a possible D match to TRBD1 (5 bases). CDR1 is ENHRY and CDR2 is SYGVKD in the germline V gene. The V end was cut by 0 bases, the J end by 2 bases, with 10 bases between. The CDR3 is made up of 15 amino acids. CDR3 amino acids: CAISESLGDQETQYF. In DNA, the CDR3 is TGTGCCATCAGTGAGTCCTTAGGGGATCAAGAGACCCAGTACTTC.

The rearrangement uses TRBV10-2 and TRBJ2-1, with D uncertain. The CDR3 is made up of 14 amino acids. Germline lookup yields CDR1 WSHSY and CDR2 SAAADI. V gave up 8 bases and J gave up 6 bases, with 17 bases separating them. The CDR3: CASGVGRGGNEQFF. The CDR3 DNA follows: TGCGCCAGCGGTGTCGGTCGTGGCGGCAATGAGCAGTTCTTC.

V usage is TRBV2 and J usage is TRBJ1-1; TRBD1 is a possible D gene (5 bases). From germline, CDR1 is SNHLY and CDR2 FYNNEI. V gave up 8 bases and J gave up 11 bases, with 24 bases separating them. The CDR3 has 14 amino acids. The CDR3 bases are TGTGCCAGCCACCCGGTAGGGCAGGGCGGCACGGCTTTCTTT. It encodes CASHPVGQGGTAFF.

A few counts support this clonotype. The chain employs TRBV6-2 or TRBV6-3 and TRBJ2-3; 7 positions agree with TRBD2. The CDR3 covers 14 residues. The V gene's germline CDR1 is MNHEY and CDR2 SVGEGT. V lost 3 bases and J lost 5; bases outside the gene matches: 5. CDR3 amino acids: CASSYWGGEDTQYF. In DNA, the CDR3 is TGTGCCAGCAGTTATTGGGGGGGAGAAGATACGCAGTATTTT.

V usage is TRBV2 and J usage is TRBJ2-3, with 10 bases lining up with TRBD2. After removal of 6 bases from V and 2 bases from J, the junction contained 11 bases not matched to a gene. Looked up from germline, CDR1 is SNHLY and CDR2 is FYNNEI. The CDR3 is 17 residues long. The CDR3 here is CASSVRLAGGTTDTQYF. CDR3 DNA sequence: TGTGCCAGCAGCGTCCGGTTAGCGGGGGGAACCACAGATACGCAGTATTTT.

V usage is TRBV10-2 and J usage is TRBJ2-1; D unclear. Trimming removed 7 bases from V and 0 bases from J, with 7 bases in between. The CDR3 sequence is 13 residues long. The germline V gene encodes CDR1 WSHSY and CDR2 SAAADI. The CDR3 spells CASNVGSYNEQFF. The CDR3 nucleotides are TGCGCCAGCAATGTAGGCTCCTACAATGAGCAGTTCTTC.

A single count supports this clonotype. This sequence joins TRBV2 and TRBJ2-7; D is perhaps TRBD1 (5 bases). The CDR3 sequence is 14 residues long. The V gene lost 6 bases and the J gene lost 3 bases, with 15 bases spanning the gap. Germline-derived CDR1 and CDR2 are SNHLY and FYNNEI. The CDR3 protein is CASRSRVFSYEQYF. DNA for the CDR3: TGTGCCAGCAGAAGCAGGGTATTCAGCTACGAGCAGTACTTC.